Described below is a single T cell receptor beta chain sequence and its context. The sample holds other DNA sequences that translate to the same CDR3. Produced via immunoSEQ multiplex PCR; TCRdb's table is partial and in-frame only. The data show about 150,000 clones, with approximately 86% seen just once and 15% to 20% held by the top ten. Time point specified: blood 4 weeks post-SBRT, at nephrectomy. The treatment is: 15 Gy SBRT to primary tumor, nephrectomy 4 weeks later. Losses at the gene ends were 4 bases for V and 4 bases for J; bases not matched to a gene: 4. Germline V gene lookup returns CDR1 SGHRS and CDR2 YFSETQ. This CDR3 region has 13 residues. The entry originates in a study of radiation and T cells in renal cell carcinoma.

The material was blood, obtained from a patient whose treatment included radiotherapy and nephrectomy. The rearrangement joins TRBV5-1 to TRBJ2-7; TRBD1 agrees at 8 bases. This receptor was obtained from a woman aged 45-60 years with renal cell carcinoma. CDR3 sequence reads: CASSADRAYEQYF. The CDR3 DNA is TGCGCCAGCAGCGCGGACAGGGCATACGAGCAGTACTTC.